This T cell receptor (beta chain) emerged from a study of T-cell reconstitution after alpha-beta-depleted transplantation in children. Study findings and constraints: Surviving recipient T cells and thymic progenitors underlay high day-60 TCRbeta diversity in some patients. Several hundred rapidly expanded clones from non-depleted graft cells reportedly supplied alpha-beta T cells about two months post-transplant. Hyperexpanded clones declined; after one year, newly produced T cells mostly supplied diversity.

Notes on this clonotype: The target antigen is unknown.

Unique molecular identifiers featured in how the TCRbeta library was prepared. TCRdb ran MiXCR on the PCR reads and lists one entry per CDR3 protein. The table has hundreds of thousands of distinct CDR3 sequences, about an eighth seen once; the top ten hold approximately 0.8%. Germline values: CDR1 MDHEN, CDR2 SYDVKM. The CDR3 sequence is 16 residues long. V was clipped by 8 bases and J by 4 bases; unmatched bases: 16. This specimen was PBMCs, taken before TCRalphabeta/CD19-depleted stem cell transplant. This sequence was found in a girl aged 2 to 10 with congenital amegakaryocytic thrombocytopenia, due to receive a stem cell transplant. This chain joins TRBV28 and TRBJ1-1, with 7 bases identical to TRBD1. The CDR3 coding sequence is TGTGCCAGCCAGTTGGAGGGGGCCGTTCGTTCCACTGAAGCTTTCTTT. It is translated as CASQLEGAVRSTEAFF.